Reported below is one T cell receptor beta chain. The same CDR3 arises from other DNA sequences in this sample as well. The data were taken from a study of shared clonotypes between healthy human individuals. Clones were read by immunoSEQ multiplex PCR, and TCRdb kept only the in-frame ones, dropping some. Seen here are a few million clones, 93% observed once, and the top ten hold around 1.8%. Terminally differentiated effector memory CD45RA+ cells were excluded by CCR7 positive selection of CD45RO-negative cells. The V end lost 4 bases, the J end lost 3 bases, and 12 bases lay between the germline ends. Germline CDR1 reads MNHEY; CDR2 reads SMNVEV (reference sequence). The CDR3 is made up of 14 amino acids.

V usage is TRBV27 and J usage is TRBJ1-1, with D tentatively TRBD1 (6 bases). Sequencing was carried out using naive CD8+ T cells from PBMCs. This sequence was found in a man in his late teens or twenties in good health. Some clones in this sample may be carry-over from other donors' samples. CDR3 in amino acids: CASSSTGRDTEAFF. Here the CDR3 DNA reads TGTGCCAGCAGTTCTACAGGGAGAGACACTGAAGCTTTCTTT.